Reported below is one TCR beta chain. This CDR3 is built from 16 residues. With 0 bases removed from V and 3 bases from J, the gap between germline ends came to 15 bases. Germline V lookup: CDR1 SGHDT, CDR2 YYEEEE. The sample belongs to a study of neoadjuvant nivolumab and ipilimumab in lung cancer. Data came from immunoSEQ multiplex PCR; TCRdb stores just in-frame clones and leaves some out. The sample has 7,500 to 10,000 clones, 70% to 80% seen once; the top ten hold less than 8.5%. The receptor was isolated from an adult with non-small cell lung cancer. The material sequenced was adjacent normal lung tissue, taken after neoadjuvant nivolumab, alone or with ipilimumab, at or shortly before surgery. This chain links TRBV5-6 with TRBJ1-2; D gene ambiguous. The CDR3 region is CASSLVVRYEDYGYTF. The CDR3 region has the DNA TGTGCCAGCAGCTTGGTGGTCCGGTATGAAGACTATGGCTACACCTTC.